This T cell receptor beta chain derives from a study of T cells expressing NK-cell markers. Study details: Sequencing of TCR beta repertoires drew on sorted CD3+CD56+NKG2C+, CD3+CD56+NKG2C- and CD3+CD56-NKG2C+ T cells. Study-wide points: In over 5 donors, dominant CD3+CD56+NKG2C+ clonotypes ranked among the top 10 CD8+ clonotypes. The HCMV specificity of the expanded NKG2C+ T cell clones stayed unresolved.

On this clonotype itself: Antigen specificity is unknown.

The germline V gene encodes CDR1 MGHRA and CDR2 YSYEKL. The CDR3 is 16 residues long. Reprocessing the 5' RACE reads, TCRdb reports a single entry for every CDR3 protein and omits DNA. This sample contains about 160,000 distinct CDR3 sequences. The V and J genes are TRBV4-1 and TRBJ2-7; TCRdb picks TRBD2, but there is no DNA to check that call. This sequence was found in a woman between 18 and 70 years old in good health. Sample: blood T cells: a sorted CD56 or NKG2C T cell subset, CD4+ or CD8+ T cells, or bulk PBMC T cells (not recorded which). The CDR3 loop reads CASSQDGGASPYEQYF.